This T cell receptor beta chain came from a study of T cell repertoires in cytomegalovirus infection. Regarding the study as a whole: Totalled public TCR beta family frequency picked out people who carried CMV plus the relevant HLA. The ex vivo response was dominated by HLA-C-restricted CMV-specific TCR beta clonotypes.

V shed 1 base and J shed 0 bases, with 14 bases lying between them. Germline values: CDR1 MNHEY, CDR2 SVGAGI. This CDR3 is 17 amino acids long. Concerning this clonotype: Its antigen is unknown.

TCRdb processed the reads anew with MiXCR; each CDR3 protein has one entry. There are roughly 800,000 distinct CDR3 sequences in the sample; around 29% occur only once, and roughly 13% lies in the top ten. This TCR was recovered from a human donor in good health (CMV status not recorded). Some clones in this sample may be carry-over from other donors' samples. Sequencing used cultured CD8+ T cells from PBMCs, obtained from culture after CMV antigen stimulation. J is TRBJ2-3 and V is TRBV6-5, with D possibly matching TRBD2 (6 bases). CDR3 loop: CASSYLQLAVSTDTQYF. CDR3 DNA sequence: TGTGCCAGCAGTTACTTGCAACTAGCCGTTAGCACAGATACGCAGTATTTT.